These 27 T cell receptor beta chains came from one sample sequenced in a study of cytomegalovirus exposure and HLA in healthy donors. Use of 60 Vbeta and 13 Jbeta primers characterized the PCR. Data came from immunoSEQ multiplex PCR; TCRdb stores just in-frame clones and leaves some out. The sample consists of approximately 160,000 clones, less than 85% of them appearing once. The sequencing sample was made of PBMCs. The receptors derive from a man aged 18 to 29 in good health and CMV-seronegative.

The chain couples TRBV28 to TRBJ2-3; D is undetermined. CDR1 and CDR2 (germline): MDHEN, SYDVKM. V was trimmed by 4 bases and J by 7 bases, leaving 12 bases between them. The CDR3 length is 13 residues. In DNA form, the CDR3 reads TGTGCCAGCAGTTCGGGTATTGATTATACGCAGTATTTT. The encoded protein is CASSSGIDYTQYF. Filled out from reference TRBV28 and TRBJ2-3, the complete variable domain reads DVKVTQSSRYLVKRTGEKVFLECVQDMDHENMFWYRQDPGLGLRLIYFSYDVKMKEKGDIPEGYSVSREKKERFSLILESASTNQTSMYLCASSSGIDYTQYFGPGTRLTVL.

The V gene is TRBV2, the J gene TRBJ2-5; TRBD1 aligns across 8 bases. V shed 0 bases, J shed 4 bases, and the junction held 16 bases outside the gene matches. Germline V lookup: CDR1 SNHLY, CDR2 FYNNEI. The CDR3 consists of 19 residues. In nucleotides, the CDR3 is TGTGCCAGCAGTGAAGCGCTTCTTGGCAGGGGGCGAGGGGCAGAGACCCAGTACTTC. This codes for CASSEALLGRGRGAETQYF.

The gene calls are TRBV7-9 and TRBJ2-1; D gene unclear. Germline-derived CDR1 and CDR2 are SEHNR and FQNEAQ (reference sequence). This CDR3 has 10 amino acids. The ends were cut back, 4 bases at V and 8 bases at J, with 3 bases in the middle. CDR3: CASSSHEQFF. CDR3 DNA: TGTGCCAGCAGCTCTCATGAGCAGTTCTTC.

The V gene is TRBV9, the J gene TRBJ1-1, with D possibly matching TRBD1 (5 bases). The V and J ends lost 7 bases and 4 bases respectively, with 14 bases between them. CDR1 and CDR2 (germline): SGDLS, YYNGEE. The CDR3 extends over 13 amino acids. CDR3 nucleotide sequence: TGTGCCAGCTCATTGGAGGGGACCACTGAAGCTTTCTTT. It specifies CASSLEGTTEAFF.

The chain joins TRBV6-1 to TRBJ1-2, with a tentative D call TRBD1 (6 bases). V lost 7 bases and J 2 bases, leaving 17 bases between the germline ends. The CDR3 length is 15 residues. Germline V CDR1 and CDR2: MNHNS, SASEGT. The CDR3 coding sequence is TGTGCCAGCATTCTAAGGGACACCTTCAACTATGGCTACACCTTC. Its translation is CASILRDTFNYGYTF.

V gene TRBV14 combines with J gene TRBJ2-7; 7 nucleotides match TRBD2. V was clipped by 3 bases and J by 5 bases; unmatched bases: 13. Germline CDR1 and CDR2: SGHDN and FVKESK. The CDR3 has 16 residues. Written as DNA, the CDR3 is TGTGCCAGCAGCCACCCAAAGGGGCTAGCGGTTAACGAGCAGTACTTC. This sequence encodes CASSHPKGLAVNEQYF.

This clone is a singleton in its sample. This chain uses TRBV19 with TRBJ2-1; 8 bases are a match to TRBD2. The V gene's germline CDR1 is LNHDA and CDR2 SQIVND (reference sequence). After removal of 10 bases from V and 9 bases from J, the junction contained 5 bases not matched to a gene. The CDR3 is 11 amino acids. This chain's CDR3 is CATHRGGEQFF. DNA of the CDR3: TGTGCCACCCATCGGGGGGGTGAGCAGTTCTTC.

The J gene is TRBJ1-2, the V gene TRBV28; perhaps TRBD1 as D (5 bases). V lost 6 bases and J lost 0, with 11 bases in between. Looked up from germline, CDR1 is MDHEN and CDR2 is SYDVKM. The CDR3 loop spans 14 amino acids. CDR3: CASRQTGANYGYTF. CDR3 coding DNA: TGTGCCAGCAGGCAAACAGGAGCTAACTATGGCTACACCTTC.

This clone was seen just once. V usage is TRBV2 and J usage is TRBJ2-7, with a possible D match to TRBD1 (5 bases). V was shortened by 3 bases and J by 2 bases, with 11 bases between the two germline ends. Germline CDR1 is SNHLY and CDR2 is FYNNEI. CDR3 length: 14 amino acids. The CDR3: CASSDTGFPYEQYF. The CDR3 DNA reads as TGTGCCAGCAGTGACACAGGTTTCCCCTACGAGCAGTACTTC.

This clone is a singleton in its sample. The rearrangement links TRBV11-2 to TRBJ2-1; 9 bases are shared with TRBD2. The CDR3 covers 15 residues. Germline loops: CDR1 SGHAT, CDR2 FQNNGV. The junction had 3 bases not matched to a gene; V was cut back by 1 base and J by 5 bases. CDR3 loop: CASSLGTSANNEQFF. DNA of the CDR3: TGTGCCAGCAGCTTAGGGACTAGCGCAAACAATGAGCAGTTCTTC.

CDR3 sequence: CASSSGLAGDPGTWFF. DNA for the CDR3: TGTGCCAGCAGTTCGGGACTAGCGGGAGACCCGGGAACCTGGTTCTTC. V and J are TRBV6-5 and TRBJ2-1, with 14 bases lining up with TRBD2. The CDR3 is made up of 16 amino acids. The V and J ends lost 4 bases and 15 bases, in that order; junction bases with no gene match: 14. Germline CDR1 reads MNHEY; CDR2 reads SVGAGI.

This clone was recorded a few times. This rearrangement joins TRBV4-1 to TRBJ1-1, with D unresolved. The CDR3 sequence is 14 residues long. CDR1 is MGHRA and CDR2 is YSYEKL in the germline V gene. V was shortened by 2 bases and J by 6 bases, with 13 bases between the two germline ends. The DNA for the CDR3 is TGCGCCAGCAGCCAAACTGATCGAGGCGCTGAAGCTTTCTTT. It codes for CASSQTDRGAEAFF.

V and J are TRBV15 and TRBJ1-1; maybe TRBD1 (5 bases). The germline gives CDR1 LNHNV, CDR2 YYDKDF (reference sequence). This CDR3 region has 15 residues. Trimming removed 5 bases at V and 5 bases at J, with 18 bases between. In DNA form, the CDR3 reads TGTGCCACCAGCCCCCAACGGGGGGTAGGGACTGAAGCTTTCTTT. Residues: CATSPQRGVGTEAFF.

The chain combines TRBV5-1 with TRBJ1-4; D is ambiguous. Trimming removed 0 bases at V and 5 bases at J, with 8 bases between. Germline V gives CDR1 SGHRS, CDR2 YFSETQ. The length of the CDR3 is 14 residues. The CDR3 region is CASSLDGRNEKLFF. DNA for the CDR3: TGCGCCAGCAGCTTGGATGGCAGAAATGAAAAACTGTTTTTT.

This clone was recorded only once. This chain uses TRBV19 with TRBJ2-3, with D possibly matching TRBD2 (5 bases). V lost 0 bases, J lost 5 bases, and 18 bases lay in between. The CDR3 runs to 17 residues. Germline V lookup: CDR1 LNHDA, CDR2 SQIVND (reference sequence). CDR3 in DNA: TGTGCCAGTAGTATAGAGTTTCACGGAGCGGCCCTAGATACGCAGTATTTT. This sequence encodes CASSIEFHGAALDTQYF. Full variable domain (rest looked up from reference TRBV19 and TRBJ2-3): DGGITQSPKYLFRKEGQNVTLSCEQNLNHDAMYWYRQDPGQGLRLIYYSQIVNDFQKGDIAEGYSVSREKKESFPLTVTSAQKNPTAFYLCASSIEFHGAALDTQYFGPGTRLTVL.

This sequence joins TRBV19 and TRBJ1-6, with no clear D. The ends were cut back, 5 bases at V and 6 bases at J, with 11 bases in the middle. CDR1 is LNHDA, CDR2 SQIVND, per germline (reference sequence). The CDR3 has 14 residues. The CDR3 sequence: CASSSPPGNSPLHF. DNA of the CDR3: TGTGCCAGTAGTTCTCCCCCGGGTAATTCACCCCTCCACTTT.

The chain is built from TRBV30 and TRBJ1-5; tentatively, D is TRBD1 (5 bases). CDR1 and CDR2 from the germline V gene are GTSNPN and SVGIG (reference sequence). V lost 3 bases and J 2 bases, leaving 11 bases between the germline ends. CDR3 length: 14 residues. DNA for the CDR3: TGTGCCTGGAGAGGGGCCCTATGCAATCAGCCCCAGCATTTT. Protein: CAWRGALCNQPQHF.

The chain is built from TRBV4-3 and TRBJ2-2; the D gene is possibly TRBD2 (5 bases). The CDR3 length is 15 residues. CDR1 LGHNA and CDR2 YSLEER come from the germline V gene. Deletions cut 0 bases from V and 5 bases from J, with 10 bases between. The CDR3 DNA reads as TGCGCCAGCAGCCAAGATGGTCCGGGGACCGGGGAGCTGTTTTTT. It translates to CASSQDGPGTGELFF.

The chain uses TRBV5-8 and TRBJ2-6; D ambiguous. The CDR3 consists of 14 residues. Trimming shortened V by 4 bases and J by 4 bases, and 9 bases separated the two germline ends. Germline V lookup: CDR1 SGHTS, CDR2 YDEGEE. The CDR3 here is CASSAWAGANVLTF. The CDR3 DNA reads as TGTGCCAGCAGCGCTTGGGCCGGGGCCAACGTCCTGACTTTC.

The chain links TRBV27 to TRBJ2-3, with 8 bases lining up with TRBD2. CDR1 is MNHEY, CDR2 SMNVEV, per germline (reference sequence). The CDR3 consists of 15 residues. V lost 2 bases and J lost 4; bases outside the gene matches: 5. CDR3 sequence reads: CASSLVGTSPDTQYF. As DNA, the CDR3 is TGTGCCAGCAGTTTAGTGGGGACTAGTCCAGATACGCAGTATTTT.

This chain joins TRBV7-9 and TRBJ2-6, with D possibly being TRBD2 (6 bases). CDR1 is SEHNR, CDR2 FQNEAQ, per germline (reference sequence). V was pared by 5 bases and J by 2 bases, with 10 bases between. The CDR3 spans 15 residues. In DNA, the CDR3 is TGTGCCAGCAGCCCGGGGGTGCCTGGGGCCAACGTCCTGACTTTC. Translating gives CASSPGVPGANVLTF.

This chain connects TRBV2 to TRBJ1-1; 8 positions agree with TRBD1. Germline lookup yields CDR1 SNHLY and CDR2 FYNNEI. J lost 1 base, V lost 6 bases, and 4 bases had no gene match. The CDR3 is 14 residues long. CDR3: CASRAGTGNTEAFF. The CDR3 DNA sequence: TGTGCCAGCAGGGCCGGGACAGGGAACACTGAAGCTTTCTTT.

The J gene is TRBJ1-5, the V gene TRBV2; D possibly corresponds to TRBD1 (6 bases). CDR3 length: 15 amino acids. V was cut by 6 bases and J by 6 bases, with 18 bases left in between. The germline V gene has CDR1 SNHLY and CDR2 FYNNEI. CDR3 region: CASSQDWTAGQPQHF. CDR3 coding DNA: TGTGCCAGCAGCCAAGATTGGACAGCCGGTCAGCCCCAGCATTTT.

The V and J genes are TRBV5-1 and TRBJ1-2, with 9 bases identical to TRBD1. From germline, CDR1 is SGHRS and CDR2 YFSETQ. V dropped 1 base and J dropped 10; count of bases not matched to a gene: 17. The CDR3 has 17 residues. CDR3 DNA: TGCGCCAGCAGCTTGATCGCCACCGGGACAGGGATTGGGTACTACACCTTC. Translated, it gives CASSLIATGTGIGYYTF. The whole variable domain, remainder taken from reference TRBV5-1 and TRBJ1-2, is KAGVTQTPRYLIKTRGQQVTLSCSPISGHRSVSWYQQTPGQGLQFLFEYFSETQRNKGNFPGRFSGRQFSNSRSEMNVSTLELGDSALYLCASSLIATGTGIGYYTFGSGTRLTVV.

The chain uses TRBV21-1 and TRBJ1-2. TRBV21-1 is shown as a pseudogene. The CDR3 is 13 amino acids. CDR3 protein: CASSNGGNYGYTF. CDR3 DNA sequence: TGTGCCAGCAGCAACGGGGGGAACTATGGCTACACCTTC.

CDR3 region: CASSSQGHASGIYEQYF. The CDR3 nucleotides are TGTGCCAGCAGCTCGCAGGGGCATGCTAGCGGGATCTACGAGCAGTACTTC. The chain has TRBV11-2 and TRBJ2-7; 9 nucleotides agree with TRBD2. The CDR3 extends over 17 amino acids. With V trimmed by 4 bases and J by 3 bases, 13 bases remained unmatched. Germline values: CDR1 SGHAT, CDR2 FQNNGV. The full variable domain, completed using reference TRBV11-2 and TRBJ2-7, is EAGVAQSPRYKIIEKRQSVAFWCNPISGHATLYWYQQILGQGPKLLIQFQNNGVVDDSQLPKDRFSAERLKGVDSTLKIQPAKLEDSAVYLCASSSQGHASGIYEQYFGPGTRLTVT.

The rearrangement uses TRBV6-6 and TRBJ2-7; a possible D gene is TRBD2 (6 bases). Germline CDR1 is MNHNY and CDR2 is SVGAGI (reference sequence). The CDR3 contains 15 residues. V shed 1 base and J shed 4 bases, with 14 bases lying between them. The CDR3 bases are TGTGCCAGCAGTTACTTTTGGTCGGAGGGTTACGAGCAGTACTTC. Amino acids: CASSYFWSEGYEQYF.